The 20 T cell receptor beta chains below were found in one sample sequenced in a study of blood T cell repertoires in COVID-19. The method was immunoSEQ multiplex PCR; TCRdb's version includes in-frame clones alone and lacks a portion of them. This sample yields 130,000 or so clones, of which roughly four fifths are seen a single time; 18% belongs to the top ten. What was sequenced was PBMCs or T cells enriched from blood (not recorded which). Every receptor here comes from a man aged 25-45 years who had recovered from COVID-19.

This chain uses TRBV11-2 with TRBJ1-1; weak D call: TRBD1 (5 bases). CDR1 and CDR2 (germline): SGHAT, FQNNGV. This CDR3 comprises 15 residues. Trimming stripped 5 bases from V and 6 bases from J, with 19 bases between. The CDR3 sequence: CASSPNPPGRAEAFF. The CDR3 DNA sequence: TGTGCCAGCAGCCCAAACCCCCCAGGCAGGGCTGAAGCTTTCTTT. Looking up the rest from reference TRBV11-2 and TRBJ1-1 gives the full variable domain: EAGVAQSPRYKIIEKRQSVAFWCNPISGHATLYWYQQILGQGPKLLIQFQNNGVVDDSQLPKDRFSAERLKGVDSTLKIQPAKLEDSAVYLCASSPNPPGRAEAFFGQGTRLTVV.

About this clone itself: Relative to the germline gene, one junction end is altered; a read error may explain this. The chain recombines TRBV11-3 with TRBJ2-1; 11 nucleotides line up with TRBD2. The germline gives CDR1 SGHNT, CDR2 YENEEA. CDR3 length equals 16 residues. CDR3 sequence (DNA): TGTGCCCGCAGCTCCGGGGGGGTAGCGGGAGGGGATGAGCAGTTCTTC. Translating gives CARSSGGVAGGDEQFF.

V and J are TRBV30 and TRBJ1-5, with D unresolved. CDR3 length: 13 residues. The germline CDR1 and CDR2 sequences are GTSNPN and SVGIG (reference sequence). V shed 4 bases and J shed 5 bases, with 12 bases lying between them. CDR3: CAWNLADDQPQHF. CDR3 nucleotides: TGTGCCTGGAACTTAGCTGACGATCAGCCCCAGCATTTT.

This chain links TRBV29-1 with TRBJ2-1; 7 bases agree with TRBD2. The CDR3 contains 14 residues. V shed 4 bases and J 4 bases; nucleotides not matched to a gene: 7. The germline CDR1 and CDR2 sequences are SQVTM and ANQGSEA. The CDR3 spells CSVGSSGPYNEQFF. For the CDR3, the DNA is TGCAGCGTTGGATCTAGCGGCCCTTACAATGAGCAGTTCTTC.

This clone was picked up many times. The rearrangement uses TRBV3-1 (or the pseudogene TRBV3-2) and TRBJ1-1; TRBD1 aligns across 7 bases. The CDR3 spans 14 residues. Germline V gene data show CDR1 as LGHDT and CDR2 as YNNKEL (reference sequence). The J segment lost 4 bases and the V segment lost 5 bases, leaving 7 bases of the junction unmatched. The CDR3 nucleotides are TGTGCCAGCAGCACCACAGGGGCGGGCACTGAAGCTTTCTTT. Translating it yields CASSTTGAGTEAFF.

This chain joins TRBV5-6 and TRBJ1-2, with a tentative D call TRBD1 (6 bases). Germline V gives CDR1 SGHDT, CDR2 YYEEEE. CDR3 length: 12 residues. V was clipped by 2 bases and J by 7 bases, with 9 bases between them. This CDR3 reads CASSLTGSGYTF. CDR3 in DNA: TGTGCCAGCAGCTTAACAGGGTCTGGCTACACCTTC.

This clone was picked up one time. V is TRBV4-1 and J is TRBJ2-5; 7 nucleotides match TRBD1. The germline V gene has CDR1 MGHRA and CDR2 YSYEKL. This CDR3 has 17 amino acids. The V segment lost 3 bases and the J segment 2 bases; nucleotides outside the gene matches: 12. CDR3 amino acids: CASSQQHPGQTQETQYF. The CDR3 coding sequence is TGCGCCAGCAGCCAGCAGCACCCGGGACAGACACAAGAGACCCAGTACTTC.

This chain connects TRBV27 to TRBJ1-3; tentatively, D is TRBD1 (5 bases). Trimming cost V 3 bases and J 2 bases, with 14 bases left between them. The germline V gene has CDR1 MNHEY and CDR2 SMNVEV (reference sequence). This CDR3 region has 16 residues. CDR3 residues: CASSLEGSSPGNTIYF. CDR3 coding DNA: TGTGCCAGCAGTTTGGAGGGGAGTAGTCCTGGAAACACCATATATTTT.

V is TRBV28 and J is TRBJ2-1, with 7 bases fitting TRBD1. J gave up 0 bases and V 4 bases, and 12 bases lay outside the gene matches. CDR3 length: 18 residues. Germline V lookup: CDR1 MDHEN, CDR2 SYDVKM. The CDR3 nucleotides are TGTGCCAGCAGTTCCGCAACGCTACAGGGGAGCTCCTACAATGAGCAGTTCTTC. Its protein product is CASSSATLQGSSYNEQFF. The full variable domain, its missing parts supplied by reference TRBV28 and TRBJ2-1, is DVKVTQSSRYLVKRTGEKVFLECVQDMDHENMFWYRQDPGLGLRLIYFSYDVKMKEKGDIPEGYSVSREKKERFSLILESASTNQTSMYLCASSSATLQGSSYNEQFFGPGTRLTVL.

J is TRBJ2-1 and V is TRBV7-9; 7 bases line up with TRBD1. Losses at the gene ends were 2 bases for V and 6 bases for J; bases not matched to a gene: 7. Germline loops: CDR1 SEHNR, CDR2 FQNEAQ (reference sequence). The CDR3 runs to 15 residues. DNA of the CDR3: TGTGCCAGCAGCTTATTTCCAGGGGGTGTCAATGAGCAGTTCTTC. Residues: CASSLFPGGVNEQFF. The full variable domain, rest sourced from reference TRBV7-9 and TRBJ2-1, is DTGVSQNPRHKITKRGQNVTFRCDPISEHNRLYWYRQTLGQGPEFLTYFQNEAQLEKSRLLSDRFSAERPKGSFSTLEIQRTEQGDSAMYLCASSLFPGGVNEQFFGPGTRLTVL.

This rearrangement joins TRBV7-9 to TRBJ2-2, with D possibly being TRBD1 (6 bases). CDR1 and CDR2 (germline): SEHNR, FQNEAQ (reference sequence). Trimming shortened V by 1 base and J by 3 bases, and 12 bases separated the two germline ends. The CDR3 runs 16 residues. CDR3 protein: CASSLVARGDTGELFF. CDR3 in DNA: TGTGCCAGCAGCTTAGTCGCCAGGGGTGACACCGGGGAGCTGTTTTTT.

This sequence joins TRBV3-1 (or the pseudogene TRBV3-2) and TRBJ2-3; 8 bases agree with TRBD1. There are 18 residues in the CDR3. J lost 1 base, V lost 0 bases, and 9 bases had no gene match. Germline V lookup: CDR1 LGHDT, CDR2 YNNKEL (reference sequence). CDR3 protein: CASSQDGATGEGTDTQYF. The CDR3 nucleotides read TGTGCCAGCAGCCAAGATGGGGCGACAGGGGAGGGCACAGATACGCAGTATTTT.

In nucleotides, the CDR3 is TGTGCCAGCAGCCGGAGGTCGGGGATAGAGACCCAGTACTTC. Protein: CASSRRSGIETQYF. The genes are TRBV5-6 and TRBJ2-5; possible D gene TRBD2, 5 bases. Trimming left V 4 bases short and J 4 bases short, with 14 bases between. Germline V gene lookup returns CDR1 SGHDT and CDR2 YYEEEE. CDR3 length equals 14 residues.

The V call is TRBV12-3 or TRBV12-4, the J call TRBJ2-5, with 13 bases matching TRBD2. V gave up 10 bases and J gave up 4 bases; unmatched junction bases: 3. The CDR3 is made up of 13 amino acids. The DNA for the CDR3 is TGTGCCACTCGACTAGCGGGGGGAGAGACCCAGTACTTC. Amino acids: CATRLAGGETQYF.

V and J are TRBV5-6 and TRBJ2-5, with D maybe TRBD2 (6 bases). This CDR3 region has 14 residues. V was clipped by 4 bases and J by 3 bases, with 13 bases between them. CDR1 is SGHDT and CDR2 is YYEEEE in the germline V gene. CDR3 amino acids: CASSPRDWEETQYF. The CDR3 DNA reads as TGTGCCAGCAGCCCTAGGGACTGGGAAGAGACCCAGTACTTC.

The rearrangement links TRBV12-3 or TRBV12-4 to TRBJ1-1, with D maybe TRBD1 (6 bases). Trimming removed 3 bases from V and 6 bases from J, with 8 bases in between. The CDR3 is 12 residues long. CDR3 DNA sequence: TGTGCCAGCAGTTTGCGGACAGCTGAAGCTTTCTTT. Amino acids: CASSLRTAEAFF.

This clone was detected only once. The chain uses TRBV4-1 and TRBJ2-3, with TRBD1 identical over 9 bases. The CDR3 length is 16 residues. After removal of 2 bases from V and 3 bases from J, the junction contained 6 bases not matched to a gene. Germline V gene lookup returns CDR1 MGHRA and CDR2 YSYEKL. The CDR3 DNA reads TGCGCCAGCAGCCAAACTACAGGGGGCGCTACAGATACGCAGTATTTT. Translation gives CASSQTTGGATDTQYF.

V gene TRBV5-1 combines with J gene TRBJ2-3, with TRBD2 identical over 9 bases. This CDR3 contains 15 residues. After removal of 1 base from V and 7 bases from J, the junction contained 7 bases not matched to a gene. Germline V gives CDR1 SGHRS, CDR2 YFSETQ. Here the CDR3 DNA reads TGCGCCAGCAGCTTGAGGGCGGGGGGGCGCAATACGCAGTATTTT. Amino acids: CASSLRAGGRNTQYF.

The J gene is TRBJ1-2, the V gene TRBV6-6, with 8 bases fitting TRBD1. V was clipped by 5 bases and J by 4 bases; unmatched bases: 9. Germline assignment: CDR1 MNHNY and CDR2 SVGAGI (reference sequence). The CDR3 is 15 amino acids. DNA for the CDR3: TGTGCCAGCAGTCCTGACAGGGGCGAGACCTATGGCTACACCTTC. This sequence encodes CASSPDRGETYGYTF.

The rearrangement uses TRBV9 and TRBJ2-3, with 10 nucleotides matching TRBD2. The V gene's germline CDR1 is SGDLS and CDR2 YYNGEE. The CDR3 runs to 15 residues. V shed 1 base, J shed 1 base, and the junction held 0 bases outside the gene matches. The CDR3, as DNA: TGTGCCAGCAGCGTACTAGCGGGGGGCACAGATACGCAGTATTTT. Encoded protein: CASSVLAGGTDTQYF. Looking up the rest from reference TRBV9 and TRBJ2-3 gives the full variable domain: DSGVTQTPKHLITATGQRVTLRCSPRSGDLSVYWYQQSLDQGLQFLIQYYNGEERAKGNILERFSAQQFPDLHSELNLSSLELGDSALYFCASSVLAGGTDTQYFGPGTRLTVL.